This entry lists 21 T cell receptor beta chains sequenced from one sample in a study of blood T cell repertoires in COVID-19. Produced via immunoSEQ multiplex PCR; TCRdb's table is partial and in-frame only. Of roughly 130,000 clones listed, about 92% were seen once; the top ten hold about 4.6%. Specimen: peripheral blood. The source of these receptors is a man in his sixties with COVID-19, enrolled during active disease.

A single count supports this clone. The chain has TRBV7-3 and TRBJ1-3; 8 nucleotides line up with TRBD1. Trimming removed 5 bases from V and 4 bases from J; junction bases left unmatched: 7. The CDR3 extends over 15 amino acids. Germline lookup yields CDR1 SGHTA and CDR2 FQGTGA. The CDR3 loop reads CASSIQGGSGNTIYF. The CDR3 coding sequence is TGTGCCAGCAGCATACAGGGGGGTTCCGGAAACACCATATATTTT. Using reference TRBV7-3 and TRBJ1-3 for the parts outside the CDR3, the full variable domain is GAGVSQTPSNKVTEKGKYVELRCDPISGHTALYWYRQSLGQGPEFLIYFQGTGAADDSGLPNDRFFAVRPEGSVSTLKIQRTERGDSAVYLCASSIQGGSGNTIYFGEGSWLTVV.

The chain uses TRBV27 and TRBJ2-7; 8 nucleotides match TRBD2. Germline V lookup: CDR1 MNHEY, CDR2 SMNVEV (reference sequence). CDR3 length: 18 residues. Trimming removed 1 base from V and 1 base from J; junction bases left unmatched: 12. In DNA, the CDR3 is TGTGCCAGCAGTTTATATGGCGAGGTAGCGGGAAAGTCCTACGAGCAGTACTTC. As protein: CASSLYGEVAGKSYEQYF.

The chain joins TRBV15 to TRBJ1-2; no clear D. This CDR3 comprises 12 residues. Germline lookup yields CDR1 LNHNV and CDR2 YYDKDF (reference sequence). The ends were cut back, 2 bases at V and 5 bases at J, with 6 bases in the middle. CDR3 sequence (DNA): TGTGCCACCAGCAGAACTTTTTATGGCTACACCTTC. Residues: CATSRTFYGYTF.

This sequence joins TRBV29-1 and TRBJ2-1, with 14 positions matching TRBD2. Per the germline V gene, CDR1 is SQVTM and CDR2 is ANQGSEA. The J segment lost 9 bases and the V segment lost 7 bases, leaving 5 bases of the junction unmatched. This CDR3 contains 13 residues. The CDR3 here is CSAGTSGRGEQFF. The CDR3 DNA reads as TGCAGCGCCGGGACTAGCGGGAGAGGTGAGCAGTTCTTC.

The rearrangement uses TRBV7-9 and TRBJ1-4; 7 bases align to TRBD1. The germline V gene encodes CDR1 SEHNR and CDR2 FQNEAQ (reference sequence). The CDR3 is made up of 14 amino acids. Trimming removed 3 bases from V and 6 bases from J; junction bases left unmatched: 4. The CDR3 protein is CASSLRQGDEKLFF. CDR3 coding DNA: TGTGCCAGCAGCTTGAGACAGGGAGATGAAAAACTGTTTTTT. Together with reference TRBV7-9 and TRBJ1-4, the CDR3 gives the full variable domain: DTGVSQNPRHKITKRGQNVTFRCDPISEHNRLYWYRQTLGQGPEFLTYFQNEAQLEKSRLLSDRFSAERPKGSFSTLEIQRTEQGDSAMYLCASSLRQGDEKLFFGSGTQLSVL.

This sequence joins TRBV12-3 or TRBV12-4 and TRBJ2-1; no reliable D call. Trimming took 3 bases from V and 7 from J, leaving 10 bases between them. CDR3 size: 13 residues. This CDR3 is CASSLHQRNEQFF. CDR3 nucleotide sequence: TGTGCCAGCAGTTTGCACCAGCGAAATGAGCAGTTCTTC.

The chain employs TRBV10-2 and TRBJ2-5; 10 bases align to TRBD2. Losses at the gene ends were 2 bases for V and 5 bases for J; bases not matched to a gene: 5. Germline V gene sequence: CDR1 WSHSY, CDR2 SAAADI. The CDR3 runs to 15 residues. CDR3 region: CASSESLAGAETQYF. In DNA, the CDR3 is TGCGCCAGCAGTGAGAGCCTAGCGGGAGCTGAGACCCAGTACTTC.

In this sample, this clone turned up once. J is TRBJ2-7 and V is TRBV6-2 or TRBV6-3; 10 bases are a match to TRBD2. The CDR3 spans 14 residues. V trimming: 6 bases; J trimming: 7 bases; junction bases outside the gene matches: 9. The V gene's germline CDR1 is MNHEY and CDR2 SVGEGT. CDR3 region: CASSLAGVIREQYF. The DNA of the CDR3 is TGTGCCAGCAGCCTAGCGGGAGTCATAAGAGAGCAGTACTTC.

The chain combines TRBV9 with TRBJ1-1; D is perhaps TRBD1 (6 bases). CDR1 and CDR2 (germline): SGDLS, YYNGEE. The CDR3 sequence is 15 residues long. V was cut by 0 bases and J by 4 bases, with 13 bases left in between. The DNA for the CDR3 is TGTGCCAGCAGCGTAGACCAAACAGGGAGCACTGAAGCTTTCTTT. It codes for CASSVDQTGSTEAFF.

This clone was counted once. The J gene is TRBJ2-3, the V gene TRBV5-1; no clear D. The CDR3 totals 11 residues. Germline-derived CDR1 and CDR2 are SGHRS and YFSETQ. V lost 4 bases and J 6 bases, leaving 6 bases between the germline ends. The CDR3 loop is CASSLRDTQYF. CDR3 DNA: TGCGCCAGCAGCCTACGGGATACGCAGTATTTT.

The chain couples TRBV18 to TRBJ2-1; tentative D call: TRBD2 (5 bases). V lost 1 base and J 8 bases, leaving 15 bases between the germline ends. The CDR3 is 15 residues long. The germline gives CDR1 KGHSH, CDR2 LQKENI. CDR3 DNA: TGTGCCAGCTCACCACTGGCGGGCCCGTATGATGAGCAGTTCTTC. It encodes CASSPLAGPYDEQFF.

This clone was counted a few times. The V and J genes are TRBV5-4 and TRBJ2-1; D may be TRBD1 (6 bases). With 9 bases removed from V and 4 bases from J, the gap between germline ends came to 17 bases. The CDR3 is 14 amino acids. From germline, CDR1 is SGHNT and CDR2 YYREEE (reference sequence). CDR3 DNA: TGTGCCACCGAAGGACAGCTGGGGTACAATGAGCAGTTCTTC. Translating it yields CATEGQLGYNEQFF.

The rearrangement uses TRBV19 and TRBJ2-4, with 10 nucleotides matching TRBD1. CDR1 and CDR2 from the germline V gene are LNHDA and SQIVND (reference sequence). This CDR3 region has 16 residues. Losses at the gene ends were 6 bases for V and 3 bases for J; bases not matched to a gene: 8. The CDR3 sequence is CASSDGQGVYKNIQYF. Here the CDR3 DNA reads TGTGCCAGTAGCGATGGACAGGGGGTGTACAAAAACATTCAGTACTTC. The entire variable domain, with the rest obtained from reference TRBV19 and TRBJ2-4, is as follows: DGGITQSPKYLFRKEGQNVTLSCEQNLNHDAMYWYRQDPGQGLRLIYYSQIVNDFQKGDIAEGYSVSREKKESFPLTVTSAQKNPTAFYLCASSDGQGVYKNIQYFGAGTRLSVL.

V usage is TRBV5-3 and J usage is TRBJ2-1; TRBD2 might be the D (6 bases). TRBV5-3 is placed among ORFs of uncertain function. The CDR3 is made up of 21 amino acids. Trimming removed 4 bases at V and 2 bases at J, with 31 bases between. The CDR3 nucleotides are TGTGCCAGAAGCCCTAGAGGGTCGGGGGTTTGGTGGTTCTCGACCTACAATGAGCAGTTCTTC. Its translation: CARSPRGSGVWWFSTYNEQFF.

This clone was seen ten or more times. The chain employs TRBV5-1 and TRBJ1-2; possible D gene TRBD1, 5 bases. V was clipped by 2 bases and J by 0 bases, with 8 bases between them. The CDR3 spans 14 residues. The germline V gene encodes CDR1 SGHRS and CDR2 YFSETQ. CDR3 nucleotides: TGCGCCAGCAGCTTTTCGACAGCTAACTATGGCTACACCTTC. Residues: CASSFSTANYGYTF.

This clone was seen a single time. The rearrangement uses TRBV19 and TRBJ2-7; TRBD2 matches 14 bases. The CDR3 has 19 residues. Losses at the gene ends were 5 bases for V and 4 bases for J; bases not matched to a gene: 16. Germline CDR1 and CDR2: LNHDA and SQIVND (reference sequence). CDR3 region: CASSRGLAGVPTNTYEQYF. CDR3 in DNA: TGTGCCAGTAGTCGGGGACTAGCGGGAGTACCCACTAATACTTACGAGCAGTACTTC.

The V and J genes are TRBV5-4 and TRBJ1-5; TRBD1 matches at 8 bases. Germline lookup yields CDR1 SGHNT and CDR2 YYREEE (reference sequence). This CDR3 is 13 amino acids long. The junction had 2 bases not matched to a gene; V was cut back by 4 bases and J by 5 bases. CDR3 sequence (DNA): TGTGCCAGCAGCCCGGACAGGGATCAGCCCCAGCATTTT. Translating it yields CASSPDRDQPQHF.

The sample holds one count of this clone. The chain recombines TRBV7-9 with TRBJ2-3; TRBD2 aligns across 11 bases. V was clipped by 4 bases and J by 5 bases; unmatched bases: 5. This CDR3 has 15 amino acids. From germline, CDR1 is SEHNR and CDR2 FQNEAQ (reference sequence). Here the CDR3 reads CASSSLAGVRDTQYF. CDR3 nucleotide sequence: TGTGCCAGCAGCTCACTAGCGGGAGTGAGAGATACGCAGTATTTT.

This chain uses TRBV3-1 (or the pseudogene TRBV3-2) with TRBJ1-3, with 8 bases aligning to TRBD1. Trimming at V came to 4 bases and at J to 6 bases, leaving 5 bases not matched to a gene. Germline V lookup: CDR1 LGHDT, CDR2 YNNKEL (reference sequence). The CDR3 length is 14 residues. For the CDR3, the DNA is TGTGCCAGCAGCCCAGGGGGCGGGCAAAACACCATATATTTT. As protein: CASSPGGGQNTIYF.

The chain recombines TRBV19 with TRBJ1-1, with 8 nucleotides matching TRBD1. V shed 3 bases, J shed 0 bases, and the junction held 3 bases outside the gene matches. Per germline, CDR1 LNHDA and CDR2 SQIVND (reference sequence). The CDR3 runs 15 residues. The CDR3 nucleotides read TGTGCCAGTAGTATTTGGACAGGGTTGAACACTGAAGCTTTCTTT. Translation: CASSIWTGLNTEAFF.

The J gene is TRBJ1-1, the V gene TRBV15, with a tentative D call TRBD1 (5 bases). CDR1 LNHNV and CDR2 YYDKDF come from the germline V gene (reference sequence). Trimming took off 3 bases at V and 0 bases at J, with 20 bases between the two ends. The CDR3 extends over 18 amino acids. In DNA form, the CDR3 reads TGTGCCACCAGCAGGGGGGGAATAGTGGTGGGAATGAACACTGAAGCTTTCTTT. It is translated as CATSRGGIVVGMNTEAFF.